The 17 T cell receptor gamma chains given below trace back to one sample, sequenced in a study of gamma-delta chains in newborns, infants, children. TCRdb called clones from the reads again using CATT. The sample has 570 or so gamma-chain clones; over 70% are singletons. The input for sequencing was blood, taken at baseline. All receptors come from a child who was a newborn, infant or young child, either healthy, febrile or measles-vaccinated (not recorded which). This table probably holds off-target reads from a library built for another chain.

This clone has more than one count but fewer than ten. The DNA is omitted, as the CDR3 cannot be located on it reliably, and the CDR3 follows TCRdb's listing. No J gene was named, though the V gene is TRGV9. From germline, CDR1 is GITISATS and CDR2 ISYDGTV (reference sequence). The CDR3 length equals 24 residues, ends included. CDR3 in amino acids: CACDTLGGYWDTRQMFFGTGIKLF.

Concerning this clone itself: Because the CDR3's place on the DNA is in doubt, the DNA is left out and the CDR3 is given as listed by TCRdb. Here the CDR3 reads CACGTAGGIRSWDTRQMFFGTGIKLF. No J gene call was made, and the V gene is TRGV9. CDR1 and CDR2 (germline): GITISATS, ISYDGTV (reference sequence). The CDR3 contains 26 residues when both ends are counted.

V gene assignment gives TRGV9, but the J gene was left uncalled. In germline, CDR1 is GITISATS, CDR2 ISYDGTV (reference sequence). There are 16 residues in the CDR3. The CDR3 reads CACDGLTGGLTAQLFF. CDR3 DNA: TGTGCCTGTGACGGGCTTACTGGGGGATTGACAGCACAACTCTTCTTT.

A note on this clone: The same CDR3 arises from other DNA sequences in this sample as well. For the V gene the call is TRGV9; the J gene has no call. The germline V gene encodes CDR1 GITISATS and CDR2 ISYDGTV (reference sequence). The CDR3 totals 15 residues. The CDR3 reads CACDTGGALTAQLFF. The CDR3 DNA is TGTGCCTGTGACACTGGGGGAGCTTTGACAGCACAACTCTTCTTT.

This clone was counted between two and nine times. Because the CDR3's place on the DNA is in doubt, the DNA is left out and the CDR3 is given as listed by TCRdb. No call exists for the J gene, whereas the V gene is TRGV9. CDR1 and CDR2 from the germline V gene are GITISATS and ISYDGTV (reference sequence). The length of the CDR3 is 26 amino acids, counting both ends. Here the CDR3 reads CACDIIGGISSWDTRQMFFGTGIKLF.

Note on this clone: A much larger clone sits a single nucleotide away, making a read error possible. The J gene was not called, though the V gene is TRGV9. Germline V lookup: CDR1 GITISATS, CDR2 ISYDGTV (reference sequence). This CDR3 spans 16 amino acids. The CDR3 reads CACDRLGDTLTAQLFF. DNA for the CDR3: TGTGCCTGTGACAGACTGGGGGATACTTTGACAGCACAACTCTTCTTT.

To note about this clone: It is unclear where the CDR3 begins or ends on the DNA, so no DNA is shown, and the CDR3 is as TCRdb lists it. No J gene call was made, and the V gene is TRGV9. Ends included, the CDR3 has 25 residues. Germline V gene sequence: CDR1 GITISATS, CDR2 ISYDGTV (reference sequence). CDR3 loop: CACDTAWILSWDTRQMFFGTGIKLF.

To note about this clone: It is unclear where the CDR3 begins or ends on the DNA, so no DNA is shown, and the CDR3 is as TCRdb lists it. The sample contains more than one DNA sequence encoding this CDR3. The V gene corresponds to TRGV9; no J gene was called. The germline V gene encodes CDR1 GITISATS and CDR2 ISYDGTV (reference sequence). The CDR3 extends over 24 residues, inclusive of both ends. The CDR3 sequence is CACDNTGGSWDTRQMFFGTGIKLF.

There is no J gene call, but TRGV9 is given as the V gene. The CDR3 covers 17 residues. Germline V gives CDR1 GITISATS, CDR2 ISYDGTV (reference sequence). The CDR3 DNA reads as TGTGCCTGTGACACCGGGGGGGAAAAGGCTTTGACAGCACAACTCTTCTTT. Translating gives CACDTGGEKALTAQLFF.

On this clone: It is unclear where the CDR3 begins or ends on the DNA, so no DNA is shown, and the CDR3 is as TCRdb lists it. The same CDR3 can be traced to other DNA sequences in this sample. This CDR3 reads CACDTVTTSSWDTRQMFFGTGIKLF. No J gene was named, though the V gene is TRGV9. Germline CDR1 GITISATS, CDR2 ISYDGTV (reference sequence). Counting both end residues, the CDR3 totals 25 amino acids.

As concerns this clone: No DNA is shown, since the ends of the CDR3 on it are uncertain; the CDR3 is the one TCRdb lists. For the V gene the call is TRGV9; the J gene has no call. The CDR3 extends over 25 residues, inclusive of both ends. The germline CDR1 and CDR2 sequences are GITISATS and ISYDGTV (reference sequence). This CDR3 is CACDTGWDSSWDTRQMFFGTGIKLF.

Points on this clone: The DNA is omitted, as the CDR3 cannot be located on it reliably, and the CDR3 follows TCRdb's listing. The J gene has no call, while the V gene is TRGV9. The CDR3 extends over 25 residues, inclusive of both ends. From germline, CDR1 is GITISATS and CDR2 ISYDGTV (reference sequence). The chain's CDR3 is CACDSWGSSSWDTRQMFFGTGIKLF.

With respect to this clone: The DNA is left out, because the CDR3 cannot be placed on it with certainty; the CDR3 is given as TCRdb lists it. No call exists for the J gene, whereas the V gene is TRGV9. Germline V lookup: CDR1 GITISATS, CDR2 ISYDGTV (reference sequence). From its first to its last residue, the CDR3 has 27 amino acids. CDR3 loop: CACDNTGGYKVSWDTRQMFFGTGIKLF.

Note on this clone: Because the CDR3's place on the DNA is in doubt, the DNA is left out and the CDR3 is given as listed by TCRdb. The CDR3 loop reads CACDTLGDTSWGTRQMFFGTGIKLF. The V gene is TRGV9, but the J gene lacks a call. CDR1 and CDR2 from the germline V gene are GITISATS and ISYDGTV (reference sequence). The CDR3 length equals 25 residues, ends included.

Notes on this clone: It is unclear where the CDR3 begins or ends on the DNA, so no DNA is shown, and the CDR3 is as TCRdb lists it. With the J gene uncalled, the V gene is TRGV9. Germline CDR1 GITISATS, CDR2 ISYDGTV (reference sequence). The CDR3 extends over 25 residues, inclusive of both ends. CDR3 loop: CACDPVVLEAWDTRQMFFGTGIKLF.

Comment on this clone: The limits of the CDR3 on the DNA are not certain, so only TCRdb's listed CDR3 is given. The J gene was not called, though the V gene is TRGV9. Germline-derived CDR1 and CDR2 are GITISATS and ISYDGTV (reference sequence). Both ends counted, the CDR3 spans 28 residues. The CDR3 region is CACDTVLGDTLISWDTRQMFFGTGIKLF.

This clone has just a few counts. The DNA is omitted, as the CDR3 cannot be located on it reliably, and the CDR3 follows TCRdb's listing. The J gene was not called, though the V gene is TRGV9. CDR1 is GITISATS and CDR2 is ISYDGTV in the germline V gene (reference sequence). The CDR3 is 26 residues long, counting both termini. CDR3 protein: CACDILGDTSSWDTRQMFFGTGIKLF.